The 14 T cell receptor beta chains in this list originate from one sample, sequenced in a study of T cell responses to AZD1222 COVID-19 vaccine. Profiled with immunoSEQ multiplex PCR; TCRdb holds only in-frame clones, not every one. The sample records around 170,000 clones, approximately 86% being singletons. The sample was peripheral blood, taken 28 days after the second AZD1222 dose. Receptors were obtained from an adult who received the AZD1222 COVID-19 vaccine.

J is TRBJ2-7 and V is TRBV15; D is perhaps TRBD1 (6 bases). The germline gives CDR1 LNHNV, CDR2 YYDKDF (reference sequence). Trimming left V 4 bases short and J 6 bases short, with 13 bases between. The CDR3 is 13 residues long. In DNA, the CDR3 is TGTGCCACCAGCACCATCAACAGGGTCGAGCAGTACTTC. Its translation: CATSTINRVEQYF.

The chain joins TRBV19 to TRBJ1-1; TRBD1 might be the D (5 bases). The CDR3 sequence is 15 residues long. Germline V gene data show CDR1 as LNHDA and CDR2 as SQIVND (reference sequence). V lost 3 bases to trimming and J lost 3 bases, with 14 bases between them. CDR3 DNA sequence: TGTGCCAGTAGTATCAGGCCCATAGGGGACACTGAAGCTTTCTTT. This encodes CASSIRPIGDTEAFF.

This clone was picked up many times. The rearrangement uses TRBV19 and TRBJ2-2; no reliable D call. Germline V CDR1 and CDR2: LNHDA, SQIVND (reference sequence). The ends were cut back, 4 bases at V and 7 bases at J, with 7 bases in the middle. The CDR3 extends over 12 amino acids. The CDR3, as DNA: TGTGCCAGTAGTAAAGACATCGGGGAGCTGTTTTTT. The encoded protein is CASSKDIGELFF.

CDR3 residues: CASSHYWRGSSGGDYEQYF. The CDR3 DNA sequence: TGTGCCAGCAGCCATTATTGGAGAGGATCTAGCGGGGGGGACTACGAGCAGTACTTC. V and J are TRBV3-1 (or the pseudogene TRBV3-2) and TRBJ2-7, with TRBD2 matching over 12 bases. This CDR3 contains 19 residues. The V segment lost 3 bases and the J segment 3 bases; nucleotides outside the gene matches: 15. Germline values: CDR1 LGHDT, CDR2 YNNKEL (reference sequence).

This rearrangement joins TRBV30 to TRBJ1-3, with a tentative D call TRBD1 (6 bases). The CDR3 is made up of 15 amino acids. Trimming shortened V by 4 bases and J by 4 bases, and 17 bases separated the two germline ends. Germline CDR1 is GTSNPN and CDR2 is SVGIG (reference sequence). CDR3 loop: CAWKARGAEGNTIYF. Written as DNA, the CDR3 is TGTGCCTGGAAGGCCCGGGGGGCGGAGGGAAACACCATATATTTT.

The J gene is TRBJ1-6, the V gene TRBV7-2; no clear D. Germline V gene sequence: CDR1 SGHTA, CDR2 FQGNSA. V was pared by 2 bases and J by 7 bases, with 9 bases between. The CDR3 is 14 amino acids. CDR3 in amino acids: CASSLRTENSPLHF. The CDR3 bases are TGTGCCAGCAGCTTAAGAACAGAAAATTCACCCCTCCACTTT.

This chain joins TRBV19 and TRBJ1-5; 7 bases are shared with TRBD1. The CDR3 totals 14 residues. Germline lookup yields CDR1 LNHDA and CDR2 SQIVND (reference sequence). J was trimmed by 3 bases and V by 6 bases; bases with no gene match: 5. CDR3 sequence reads: CASSIDRANQPQHF. The CDR3 DNA is TGTGCCAGTAGCATTGACAGGGCCAATCAGCCCCAGCATTTT.

The chain joins TRBV11-3 to TRBJ2-3, with D perhaps matching TRBD2 (6 bases). The CDR3 covers 12 residues. V shed 3 bases and J shed 6 bases, with 7 bases lying between them. Germline V CDR1 and CDR2: SGHNT, YENEEA. In DNA, the CDR3 is TGTGCCAGCAGCTTCCGGGGGGATACGCAGTATTTT. This codes for CASSFRGDTQYF.

The CDR3 DNA follows: TGTGCCAGCAGCTCCGGGACTAGCGGGGCGGTCGGCACAGATACGCAGTATTTT. As protein: CASSSGTSGAVGTDTQYF. V is TRBV7-7 and J is TRBJ2-3, with 13 positions matching TRBD2. Germline CDR1 SSHAT, CDR2 FNYEAQ (reference sequence). The CDR3 sequence is 18 residues long. V shed 4 bases, J shed 1 base, and the junction held 8 bases outside the gene matches.

The rearrangement links TRBV12-3 or TRBV12-4 to TRBJ1-1; D uncertain. The V end lost 5 bases, the J end lost 4 bases, and 11 bases lay between the germline ends. CDR3 size: 13 residues. This chain's CDR3 is CASSIEQLTEAFF. The CDR3 DNA reads as TGTGCCAGCAGTATCGAGCAGCTCACTGAAGCTTTCTTT.

The rearrangement joins TRBV6-6 to TRBJ1-5; perhaps TRBD1 as D (6 bases). The CDR3 has 14 amino acids. Germline CDR1 is MNHNY and CDR2 is SVGAGI (reference sequence). Trimming stripped 6 bases from V and 6 bases from J, with 15 bases between. The CDR3 sequence: CASRLQGEGQPQHF. CDR3 nucleotide sequence: TGTGCCAGCAGATTACAGGGTGAGGGTCAGCCCCAGCATTTT.

The gene calls are TRBV19 and TRBJ2-6, with a tentative D call TRBD2 (5 bases). The V gene's germline CDR1 is LNHDA and CDR2 SQIVND (reference sequence). The CDR3 covers 14 residues. V gave up 5 bases and J gave up 4 bases, with 9 bases separating them. CDR3 in amino acids: CASSFGGGANVLTF. CDR3 DNA: TGTGCCAGTAGTTTCGGAGGAGGGGCCAACGTCCTGACTTTC. The whole variable domain, remainder taken from reference TRBV19 and TRBJ2-6, is DGGITQSPKYLFRKEGQNVTLSCEQNLNHDAMYWYRQDPGQGLRLIYYSQIVNDFQKGDIAEGYSVSREKKESFPLTVTSAQKNPTAFYLCASSFGGGANVLTFGAGSRLTVL.

The chain uses TRBV30 and TRBJ1-6, with 10 bases identical to TRBD1. The CDR3 runs 14 residues. Germline lookup yields CDR1 GTSNPN and CDR2 SVGIG (reference sequence). Trimming removed 7 bases from V and 5 bases from J; junction bases left unmatched: 5. The CDR3 protein is CAYGQGGNNSPLHF. CDR3 bases: TGTGCCTATGGACAGGGGGGTAATAATTCACCCCTCCACTTT.

The rearrangement links TRBV3-1 (or the pseudogene TRBV3-2) to TRBJ2-7; weak D call: TRBD1 (6 bases). Germline V gene data show CDR1 as LGHDT and CDR2 as YNNKEL (reference sequence). Between the trimmed V and J ends, which lost 3 bases and 7 bases, there was a span of 10 bases. The CDR3 consists of 12 residues. The CDR3 is CASSHQGWEQYF. The CDR3 nucleotides are TGTGCCAGCAGCCATCAGGGGTGGGAGCAGTACTTC.